The clone carrying this T cell receptor (beta chain) has only a few counts. Its specificity is unknown. The time point is: newly diagnosed GD, antithyroid drugs for less than 3 months. Construction of the TCR library relied on RNA isolated from PBMCs. This entry comes from a study of regulatory T cells in long-lasting Graves disease. Study results and limitations: Newly diagnosed disease favored TRBV20-1 and TRBJ2-1 over persistent disease.

The length of the CDR3 is 15 residues. Germline V gene sequence: CDR1 DFQATT, CDR2 SNEGSKA (reference sequence). The V and J ends lost 3 bases and 1 base respectively, with 15 bases between them. Researchers made TCR beta libraries by using iRepertoire HTBI primers and running Arm-PCR on CDR3 regions. TCRdb independently ran MiXCR on the multiplex PCR reads; one entry per CDR3 protein. Among 350,000 to 550,000 distinct CDR3 sequences listed, 15% were seen once. These data also featured in a second study, about T cells in Graves' hyperthyroidism and ophthalmopathy. This second study says: Patients with uncontrolled infections, other autoimmune diseases, pregnancy or lactation were excluded. A set of HTBI primers served as the primers for a first-round RT-PCR of the TCR CDR3.

The material was peripheral blood mononuclear cells (PBMCs), obtained at new diagnosis, from a patient treated with antithyroid drugs. This chain joins TRBV20-1 and TRBJ2-5; a possible D gene is TRBD2 (6 bases). The receptor was derived from a woman aged 30 to 39 with Graves disease. CDR3 sequence reads: CSARSIAEIQETQYF. The CDR3 DNA reads as TGCAGTGCTAGGTCGATAGCGGAGATCCAAGAGACCCAGTACTTC.